This TCR beta chain was captured by sequencing in a study of PD-L1 blockade in urothelial cancer. The wider study: Bladder-origin urothelial cancer in males described about 85% of the 29 patients. Treatment start was followed by blood analysis at 3 weeks (second dose) and again at 6 weeks.

Described time point: pretreatment peripheral blood. Each individual provided 1 to 8 samples (taken pretreatment and on-treatment). Libraries were prepared by immunoSEQ multiplex PCR; TCRdb keeps only in-frame clonotypes and omits some of them. The profile covers about 86,000 clones, with 70% to 90% appearing a single time and approximately 15% taken by the ten largest. Sequencing was performed on PBMCs, taken around atezolizumab (anti-PD-L1) treatment. This TCR was recovered from a man in his 60s with urothelial cancer.

The CDR3 region is CASSRSGRLIGERDEQFF. The CDR3 DNA reads TGTGCCAGCAGTCGTAGTGGACGGTTGATTGGGGAGAGGGATGAGCAGTTCTTC. This chain connects TRBV2 to TRBJ2-1, with a tentative D call TRBD2 (5 bases). Germline CDR1 is SNHLY and CDR2 is FYNNEI. The V gene lost 5 bases and the J gene lost 8 bases, with 28 bases spanning the gap. CDR3 length: 18 amino acids.